The clone carrying this T cell receptor (beta chain) was counted ten times or more. What it binds is not known. This record belongs to a study of T-cell reconstitution after alpha-beta-depleted transplantation in children. Preparation of the TCRbeta library used unique molecular identifiers. TCRdb redid the calling of the PCR reads with MiXCR, one entry per CDR3 protein. This sample has 200,000 to 250,000 distinct CDR3 sequences, with 9.5% to 13% found just once. Germline V lookup: CDR1 MGHRA, CDR2 YSYEKL. V shed 3 bases and J 1 base; nucleotides not matched to a gene: 3. There are 15 residues in the CDR3. Study-wide results and limits: When one year had passed after transplant, most T-cell counts and diversity came from newly produced T cells. Reportedly, only several hundred clones from non-depleted graft cells drove alpha-beta T-cell counts at about two months. After transplant, high TCRbeta diversity at day 60 in some patients arose from surviving recipient T cells and thymic progenitors.

This receptor was taken from a child younger than two with acute myeloid leukemia, due to receive a stem cell transplant. The chain is built from TRBV4-1 and TRBJ1-1; TRBD1 aligns across 9 bases. The material sequenced was PBMCs, taken before TCRalphabeta/CD19-depleted stem cell transplant. The CDR3 is CASSHPDRGNTEAFF. CDR3 coding DNA: TGCGCCAGCAGCCACCCGGACAGGGGGAACACTGAAGCTTTCTTT.